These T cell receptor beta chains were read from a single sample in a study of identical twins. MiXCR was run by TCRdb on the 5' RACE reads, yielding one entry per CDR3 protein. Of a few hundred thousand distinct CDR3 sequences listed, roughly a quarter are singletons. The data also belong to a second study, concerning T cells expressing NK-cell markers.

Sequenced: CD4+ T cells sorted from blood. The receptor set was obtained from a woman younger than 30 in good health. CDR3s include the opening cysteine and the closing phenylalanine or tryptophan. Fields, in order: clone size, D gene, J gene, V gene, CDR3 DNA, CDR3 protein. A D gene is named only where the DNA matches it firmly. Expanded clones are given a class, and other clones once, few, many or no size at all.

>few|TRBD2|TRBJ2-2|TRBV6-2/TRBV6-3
TGTGCCAGCAAAACCGCGGGAGGGTCAGGCGGGGAGCTGTTTTTT
CASKTAGGSGGELFF
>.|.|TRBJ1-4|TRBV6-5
TGTGCCAGCAGTTACTCATGGGGTACCGAAAAACTGTTTTTT
CASSYSWGTEKLFF
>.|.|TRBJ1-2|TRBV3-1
TGTGCCAGCAGCCAAGATCGGATGGGACGATCTAACTATGGCTACACCTTC
CASSQDRMGRSNYGYTF
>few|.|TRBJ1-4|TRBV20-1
TGCAGTGCTAGCCGGGGGAATAATGAAAAACTGTTTTTT
CSASRGNNEKLFF
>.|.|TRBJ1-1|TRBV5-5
TGTGCCAGCAGCTTTGGACCGGGAGGGAACACTGAAGCTTTCTTT
CASSFGPGGNTEAFF
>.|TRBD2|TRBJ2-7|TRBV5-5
TGTGCCAGCAGCCCCTTTTGGGCTAGCGGCACCTACGAGCAGTACTTC
CASSPFWASGTYEQYF
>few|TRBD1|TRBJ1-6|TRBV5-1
TGCGCCAGCAGCTATGGGACAGGGGAAGATAATTCACCCCTCCACTTT
CASSYGTGEDNSPLHF
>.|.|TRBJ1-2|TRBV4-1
TGCGCCAGCAGCCAAGCACCTTCAGTCCACGGCTATGGCTACACCTTC
CASSQAPSVHGYGYTF
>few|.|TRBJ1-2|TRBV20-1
TGCAGTGCTAGAGTGAGCAGAACCTTCTATGGCTACACCTTC
CSARVSRTFYGYTF
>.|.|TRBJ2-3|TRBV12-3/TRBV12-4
TGTGCCAGCAGTTTCTTCTCAGATACGCAGTATTTT
CASSFFSDTQYF
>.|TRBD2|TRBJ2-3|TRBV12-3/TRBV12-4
TGTGCCAGCAGTTTGCGTCTAGCGGGGGTTACAGATACGCAGTATTTT
CASSLRLAGVTDTQYF
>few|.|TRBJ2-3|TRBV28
TGTGCCAGCAGTTTACCTGGATCAGATACGCAGTATTTT
CASSLPGSDTQYF
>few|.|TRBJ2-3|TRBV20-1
TGCAGTGCTCTAGACGGGAGCACAGATACGCAGTATTTT
CSALDGSTDTQYF
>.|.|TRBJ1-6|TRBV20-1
TGCAGTGCTGCGCGAGGGGATGGGAATTCACCCCTCCACTTT
CSAARGDGNSPLHF
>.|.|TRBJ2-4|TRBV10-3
TGTGCCACCCGCCCCGGGGGGCTAGCCAAAAACATTCAGTACTTC
CATRPGGLAKNIQYF
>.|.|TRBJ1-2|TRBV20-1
TGCAGTGCTACAGAGAACTATGGCTACACCTTC
CSATENYGYTF
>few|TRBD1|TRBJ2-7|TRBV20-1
TGCAGTGTGGACCCAGGGGGCTCCTACGAGCAGTACTTC
CSVDPGGSYEQYF
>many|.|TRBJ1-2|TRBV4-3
TGTGCCAGCAGCCAAGGGAACTATGGCTACACCTTC
CASSQGNYGYTF
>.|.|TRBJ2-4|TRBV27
TGTGCCAGCAGTTTGAAGGGGGGCATTCAGTACTTC
CASSLKGGIQYF
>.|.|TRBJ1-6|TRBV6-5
TGTGCCAGCAGTTATAGGGCCTCATTTAATTCACCCCTCCACTTT
CASSYRASFNSPLHF
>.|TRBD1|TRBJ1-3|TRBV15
TGTGCCACCAGCAGCCAGACAGGGCGTTCAGGAAACACCATATATTTT
CATSSQTGRSGNTIYF
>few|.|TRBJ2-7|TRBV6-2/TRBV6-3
TGTGCCAGCAGTTACTCGACTCGGGAGCAGTACTTC
CASSYSTREQYF
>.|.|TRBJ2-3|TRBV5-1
TGCGCCAGCAGCCCCTCCGCTCGGGAAACGTCCATAGATACGCAGTATTTT
CASSPSARETSIDTQYF
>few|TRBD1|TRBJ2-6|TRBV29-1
TGCAGCGCCTACGACAGGGGGCTGGGGGCCAACGTCCTGACTTTC
CSAYDRGLGANVLTF